This TCR beta chain was recovered during a study of cytomegalovirus exposure and HLA in healthy donors. Study observations and caveats: One variant, a missense change in DCLRE1C, was linked in a later analysis to TCR beta V- and J-gene trimming. The availability of immune exposure information extended only to CMV serostatus. A later analysis reportedly found that, within productive TCRs, an Asian-associated ancestry cluster had fewer N-insertions than the mean observed across the roughly 730 donors.

To note about this clone: The target antigen is unknown.

This PCR relied on a set of 60 Vbeta primers and 13 Jbeta primers. Only in-frame clones appear in the TCRdb table, and some are missing; sequencing was by immunoSEQ multiplex PCR. This sample's clone table lists roughly 110,000 clones. Trimming took 0 bases from V and 0 from J, leaving 11 bases between them. The germline V gene encodes CDR1 SGHNT and CDR2 YYREEE (reference sequence). The CDR3 runs 16 residues. The sequence was obtained from a man aged 35 to 55 in good health and CMV-seropositive. The source material was PBMCs. The chain couples TRBV5-4 to TRBJ2-3; D is uncertain. CDR3 protein: CASSLATATSTDTQYF. CDR3 DNA sequence: TGTGCCAGCAGCTTGGCTACAGCCACTAGCACAGATACGCAGTATTTT.